The entry below gives a single TCR beta chain sequence along with its context. The data were produced by immunoSEQ multiplex PCR, yet TCRdb's version contains in-frame clones alone and is incomplete. The table includes 150,000 to 200,000 clones, 90% to 95% detected once. This sample is drawn from a study of T cell responses to AZD1222 COVID-19 vaccine. Across the whole study: Investigators merged groups given second doses at roughly 4 or roughly 12 weeks.

Trimming pared 6 bases from V and 6 bases from J, leaving 11 bases between. This CDR3 has 12 amino acids. The clonotype originates from an adult in good health. This chain joins TRBV12-3 or TRBV12-4 and TRBJ1-2; D is undetermined. This specimen was peripheral blood, taken on day 0 of AZD1222 vaccination. CDR3 amino acids: CASSPGPNGYTF. CDR3 sequence (DNA): TGTGCCAGCAGCCCCGGACCGAATGGCTACACCTTC.